This entry lists 27 T cell receptor beta chains sequenced from one sample in a study of blood T cell repertoires in COVID-19 (dated by TCRdb to about 2020). Libraries were prepared through the immunoSEQ multiplex PCR assay. The clones in this table, taken by TCRdb from immuneACCESS, are in-frame only. Not every clone is retained; where verified, under half of the shortfall comes from an unresolved V gene, and the cause of the rest is unknown. A total of more than 60,000 clones appear in this sample, 65% to 85% of them only once. The top ten clonotypes cover 5.8% of the sample. Source material: peripheral blood. All receptors derive from a man in his sixties with active or convalescent COVID-19.

This rearrangement joins TRBV5-4 to TRBJ1-3, with a possible D match to TRBD1 (5 bases). This CDR3 is 15 amino acids long. V lost 5 bases and J 0 bases, leaving 12 bases between the germline ends. CDR1 SGHNT and CDR2 YYREEE come from the germline V gene (reference sequence). The CDR3 bases are TGTGCCAGCAGGCCCGACAGTAGCTCTGGAAACACCATATATTTT. Translation: CASRPDSSSGNTIYF.

This chain connects TRBV5-1 to TRBJ1-4, with TRBD1 identical over 7 bases. V lost 3 bases and J lost 0; bases outside the gene matches: 11. The germline V gene has CDR1 SGHRS and CDR2 YFSETQ. This CDR3 has 18 amino acids. CDR3 residues: CASSSPLGGTATNEKLFF. CDR3 in DNA: TGCGCCAGCAGCTCCCCGTTAGGGGGCACTGCAACTAATGAAAAACTGTTTTTT.

The CDR3 is CAWSVPREQFF. The DNA of the CDR3 is TGTGCCTGGAGTGTACCGAGGGAGCAGTTCTTC. V and J are TRBV30 and TRBJ2-1; D not resolved. This CDR3 spans 11 amino acids. Germline V CDR1 and CDR2: GTSNPN, SVGIG (reference sequence). Trimming stripped 0 bases from V and 10 bases from J, with 7 bases between. The variable domain in full, with the rest retrieved from reference TRBV30 and TRBJ2-1, is SQTIHQWPATLVQPVGSPLSLECTVEGTSNPNLYWYRQAAGRGLQLLFYSVGIGQISSEVPQNLSASRPQDRQFILSSKKLLLSDSGFYLCAWSVPREQFFGPGTRLTVL.

For the CDR3, the DNA is TGTGCCAGCACCGCCCAGGGTACGCTCCACAATGAGCAGTTCTTC. Translated: CASTAQGTLHNEQFF. The chain carries TRBV7-2 and TRBJ2-1; D perhaps matches TRBD1 (5 bases). V lost 7 bases and J 5 bases, leaving 18 bases between the germline ends. This CDR3 is 15 amino acids long. Germline V CDR1 and CDR2: SGHTA, FQGNSA. The full variable domain, its missing parts supplied by reference TRBV7-2 and TRBJ2-1, is GAGVSQSPSNKVTEKGKDVELRCDPISGHTALYWYRQSLGQGLEFLIYFQGNSAPDKSGLPSDRFSAERTGGSVSTLTIQRTQQEDSAVYLCASTAQGTLHNEQFFGPGTRLTVL.

The gene calls are TRBV18 and TRBJ1-4; D is perhaps TRBD1 (6 bases). The germline V gene has CDR1 KGHSH and CDR2 LQKENI. The V end lost 1 base, the J end lost 10 bases, and 16 bases lay between the germline ends. CDR3 length: 15 amino acids. This chain's CDR3 is CASSPLLDSRRKLFF. CDR3 nucleotides: TGTGCCAGCTCACCACTTCTGGACAGCCGGAGAAAACTGTTTTTT.

The V gene is TRBV6-2 or TRBV6-3, the J gene TRBJ1-2, with D uncertain. V shed 2 bases and J shed 1 base, with 8 bases lying between them. The CDR3 has 14 amino acids. Germline loops: CDR1 MNHEY, CDR2 SVGEGT. CDR3 region: CASSYGGFNYGYTF. CDR3 DNA: TGTGCCAGCAGTTACGGCGGATTTAACTATGGCTACACCTTC.

For this clone: One end of the junction is discordant with germline, which a read error may explain. The rearrangement links TRBV3-1 (or the pseudogene TRBV3-2) to TRBJ1-2; tentative D call: TRBD1 (6 bases). Germline V gene data show CDR1 as LGHDT and CDR2 as YNNKEL (reference sequence). This CDR3 has 12 amino acids. CDR3 DNA sequence: TGTGCCAGCAGCCAAGATACGAGGGCAGGGGTCTTC. The encoded protein is CASSQDTRAGVF.

This chain uses TRBV6-6 with TRBJ2-1; the match to TRBD2 covers 8 bases. The CDR3 extends over 14 amino acids. Trimming at V came to 0 bases and at J to 8 bases, leaving 3 bases not matched to a gene. In germline, CDR1 is MNHNY, CDR2 SVGAGI (reference sequence). The chain's CDR3 is CASSYSGRGDEQFF. For the CDR3, the DNA is TGTGCCAGCAGTTACTCCGGGAGGGGAGATGAGCAGTTCTTC.

The CDR3 sequence: CASSEGTSGGGPDTQYF. CDR3 DNA: TGTGCCAGCAGTGAGGGGACTAGCGGGGGAGGGCCAGATACGCAGTATTTT. The rearrangement links TRBV6-4 to TRBJ2-3, with 14 bases aligning to TRBD2. The CDR3 covers 17 residues. Germline CDR1 reads MRHNA; CDR2 reads SNTAGT. Trimming at V came to 3 bases and at J to 4 bases, leaving 6 bases not matched to a gene.

The V gene is TRBV5-1, the J gene TRBJ1-1; D unresolved. The V end was cut by 4 bases, the J end by 0 bases, with 13 bases between. This CDR3 has 15 amino acids. Germline CDR1 and CDR2: SGHRS and YFSETQ. CDR3 sequence (DNA): TGCGCCAGCAGCGTGCGGGGAGAAATGAACACTGAAGCTTTCTTT. It is translated as CASSVRGEMNTEAFF.

The rearrangement uses TRBV29-1 and TRBJ1-3; possible D gene TRBD1, 6 bases. The CDR3 has 13 residues. V was clipped by 4 bases and J by 3 bases, with 10 bases between them. Germline assignment: CDR1 SQVTM and CDR2 ANQGSEA. CDR3 sequence (DNA): TGCAGCGTTGGACTGGACAGTGGAAACACCATATATTTT. Encoded protein: CSVGLDSGNTIYF. Looking up the rest from reference TRBV29-1 and TRBJ1-3 gives the full variable domain: SAVISQKPSRDICQRGTSLTIQCQVDSQVTMMFWYRQQPGQSLTLIATANQGSEATYESGFVIDKFPISRPNLTFSTLTVSNMSPEDSSIYLCSVGLDSGNTIYFGEGSWLTVV.

The V call is TRBV21-1, the J call TRBJ2-7; TRBD2, the table's D call, lacks a check against the DNA. TRBV21-1 is shown as a pseudogene. This CDR3 contains 13 residues. The CDR3 protein is CASCRGSSYEQYF. CDR3 in DNA: TGTGCCAGCTGTCGAGGGAGCTCCTACGAGCAGTACTTC.

The rearrangement links TRBV10-3 to TRBJ2-5, with unresolved D. CDR1 and CDR2 (germline): ENHRY, SYGVKD. The V end lost 3 bases, the J end lost 7 bases, and 9 bases lay between the germline ends. The CDR3 runs 12 residues. In DNA form, the CDR3 reads TGTGCCATCAGTGACACTTCGGGGACCCAGTACTTC. Translation: CAISDTSGTQYF.

This chain links TRBV27 with TRBJ2-7; D gene ambiguous. V was trimmed by 9 bases and J by 1 base, leaving 13 bases between them. CDR1 MNHEY and CDR2 SMNVEV come from the germline V gene (reference sequence). The CDR3 extends over 13 amino acids. Here the CDR3 reads CASFSGFSYEQYF. The CDR3 nucleotides read TGTGCCAGTTTTTCCGGTTTTTCCTACGAGCAGTACTTC.

The rearrangement joins TRBV6-5 to TRBJ2-3; D is undetermined. Germline assignment: CDR1 MNHEY and CDR2 SVGAGI. The CDR3 extends over 15 amino acids. V was trimmed by 0 bases and J by 0 bases, leaving 7 bases between them. The CDR3 sequence is CASSYSVSSTDTQYF. Written as DNA, the CDR3 is TGTGCCAGCAGTTACTCGGTCAGTAGCACAGATACGCAGTATTTT.

The chain recombines TRBV27 with TRBJ2-1; 10 bases agree with TRBD2. Germline V gives CDR1 MNHEY, CDR2 SMNVEV (reference sequence). Losses at the gene ends were 8 bases for V and 9 bases for J; bases not matched to a gene: 16. This CDR3 spans 16 amino acids. The CDR3 DNA reads TGTGCCAGCGGACGGCCCCTAGCGGGGGCGCACGGTGAGCAGTTCTTC. It codes for CASGRPLAGAHGEQFF.

The rearrangement links TRBV11-2 to TRBJ1-6; 10 bases are shared with TRBD1. Germline assignment: CDR1 SGHAT and CDR2 FQNNGV. The CDR3 sequence is 15 residues long. V shed 5 bases, J shed 6 bases, and the junction held 4 bases outside the gene matches. The CDR3 region is CASSAGQGGNSPLHF. CDR3 coding DNA: TGTGCCAGCAGCGCCGGACAGGGGGGTAATTCACCCCTCCACTTT. Supplemented by reference TRBV11-2 and TRBJ1-6, the full variable domain reads EAGVAQSPRYKIIEKRQSVAFWCNPISGHATLYWYQQILGQGPKLLIQFQNNGVVDDSQLPKDRFSAERLKGVDSTLKIQPAKLEDSAVYLCASSAGQGGNSPLHFGNGTRLTVT.

The V and J genes are TRBV5-1 and TRBJ2-2, with 9 bases aligning to TRBD1. CDR1 is SGHRS and CDR2 is YFSETQ in the germline V gene. The length of the CDR3 is 16 residues. Unmatched junction bases numbered 5, after V lost 4 bases and J lost 1 base. The CDR3 nucleotides read TGCGCCAGCAGCATGGAGGGACAGGGGAACACCGGGGAGCTGTTTTTT. As protein: CASSMEGQGNTGELFF.

The rearrangement uses TRBV5-5 and TRBJ2-1; D is ambiguous. CDR1 is SGHKS, CDR2 YYEKEE, per germline (reference sequence). V gave up 1 base and J gave up 8 bases, with 7 bases separating them. The length of the CDR3 is 12 residues. CDR3 sequence: CASSLRRDEQFF. In nucleotides, the CDR3 is TGTGCCAGCAGCTTGAGACGGGATGAGCAGTTCTTC. The whole variable domain, remainder taken from reference TRBV5-5 and TRBJ2-1, is DAGVTQSPTHLIKTRGQQVTLRCSPISGHKSVSWYQQVLGQGPQFIFQYYEKEERGRGNFPDRFSARQFPNYSSELNVNALLLGDSALYLCASSLRRDEQFFGPGTRLTVL.

This chain joins TRBV24-1 and TRBJ2-3; 7 positions match TRBD2. The CDR3 loop spans 15 amino acids. Germline-derived CDR1 and CDR2 are KGHDR and SFDVKD. Germline trimming cut 0 bases from V and 3 bases from J; bases unmatched to any gene: 2. The CDR3: CATSDLREGTDTQYF. CDR3 in DNA: TGTGCCACCAGTGATTTGAGGGAGGGGACAGATACGCAGTATTTT.

The chain links TRBV19 to TRBJ2-6, with 9 bases lining up with TRBD1. The J segment lost 3 bases and the V segment lost 9 bases, leaving 9 bases of the junction unmatched. Germline values: CDR1 LNHDA, CDR2 SQIVND (reference sequence). The CDR3 is made up of 16 amino acids. The CDR3 sequence: CARRGQGYVGANVLTF. In DNA form, the CDR3 reads TGTGCCAGGAGAGGACAGGGGTATGTTGGGGCCAACGTCCTGACTTTC.

The V gene is TRBV19, the J gene TRBJ2-7; perhaps TRBD2 as D (5 bases). Trimming removed 9 bases from V and 2 bases from J, with 14 bases in between. Germline CDR1 LNHDA, CDR2 SQIVND (reference sequence). CDR3 length: 13 amino acids. The chain's CDR3 is CASSPGITYEQYF. The CDR3 nucleotides read TGTGCCAGCTCTCCGGGGATCACCTACGAGCAGTACTTC.

The chain joins TRBV4-2 to TRBJ2-7; no firm D call. Germline-derived CDR1 and CDR2 are LGHNA and YNFKEQ. The V end was cut by 0 bases, the J end by 2 bases, with 8 bases between. The CDR3 contains 14 residues. The CDR3 DNA sequence: TGTGCCAGCAGCCAAGATCGGGTAGCCTACGAGCAGTACTTC. It codes for CASSQDRVAYEQYF.

The chain links TRBV19 to TRBJ1-1, with TRBD1 as a possible D gene (5 bases). Germline CDR1 reads LNHDA; CDR2 reads SQIVND (reference sequence). V was shortened by 1 base and J by 9 bases, with 9 bases between the two germline ends. The CDR3 runs to 12 residues. CDR3 nucleotides: TGTGCCAGTAGTATAGGTCTGGGGCAAGCTTTCTTT. It codes for CASSIGLGQAFF.

The chain has TRBV3-1 (or the pseudogene TRBV3-2) and TRBJ1-1, with TRBD1 as a possible D gene (5 bases). This CDR3 comprises 12 residues. The germline V and J ends were trimmed by 5 bases and 7 bases, with 11 bases remaining between them. Per germline, CDR1 LGHDT and CDR2 YNNKEL (reference sequence). The CDR3 is CASSGGAVEAFF. CDR3 coding DNA: TGTGCCAGCAGCGGCGGGGCAGTTGAAGCTTTCTTT.

The chain combines TRBV27 with TRBJ1-2; D gene ambiguous. Trimming left V 4 bases short and J 6 bases short, with 12 bases between. The CDR3 totals 13 residues. Germline V CDR1 and CDR2: MNHEY, SMNVEV (reference sequence). This CDR3 is CASSSRFGDGYTF. The CDR3 bases are TGTGCCAGCAGTTCCAGGTTCGGCGATGGCTACACCTTC.

This chain uses TRBV4-3 with TRBJ2-2, with TRBD2 matching over 13 bases. The CDR3 has 18 amino acids. Trimming took 1 base from V and 7 from J; bases not matched to a gene: 9. Germline CDR1 LGHNA, CDR2 YSLEER. CDR3 residues: CASSQVQGTSGVDGELFF. Here the CDR3 DNA reads TGCGCCAGCAGCCAAGTCCAGGGGACTAGCGGGGTAGACGGGGAGCTGTTTTTT.